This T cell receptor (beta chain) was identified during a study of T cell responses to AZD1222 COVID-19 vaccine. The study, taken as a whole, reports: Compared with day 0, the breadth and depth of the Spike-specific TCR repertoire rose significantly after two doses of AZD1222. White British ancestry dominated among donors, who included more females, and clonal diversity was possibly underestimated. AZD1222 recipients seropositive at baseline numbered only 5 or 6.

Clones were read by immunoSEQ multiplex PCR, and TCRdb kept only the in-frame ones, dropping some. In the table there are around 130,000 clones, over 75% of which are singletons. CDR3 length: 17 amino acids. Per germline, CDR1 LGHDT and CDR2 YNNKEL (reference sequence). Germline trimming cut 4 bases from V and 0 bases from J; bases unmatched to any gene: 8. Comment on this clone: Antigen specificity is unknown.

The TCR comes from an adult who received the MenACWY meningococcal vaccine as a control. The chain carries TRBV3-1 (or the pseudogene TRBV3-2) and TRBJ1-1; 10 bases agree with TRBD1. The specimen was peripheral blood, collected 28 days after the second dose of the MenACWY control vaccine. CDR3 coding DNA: TGTGCCAGCAGCCTCGGGACAGGGGTTCGAATGAACACTGAAGCTTTCTTT. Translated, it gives CASSLGTGVRMNTEAFF.